This T cell receptor (beta chain) was sequenced during a study of regulatory T cells in long-lasting Graves disease. Study context: Antithyroid drugs had been given to newly diagnosed Graves' patients for under 3 months.

This clonotype was seen many times. The authors built TCR beta libraries using iRepertoire HTBI primers and Arm-PCR of CDR3 regions. TCRdb processed the multiplex PCR reads anew with MiXCR; each CDR3 protein has one entry. Here the sample spans approximately 440,000 distinct CDR3 sequences, roughly 17% being singletons. Time point defined: newly diagnosed GD, antithyroid drugs for less than 3 months. Generation of the TCR library employed RNA extracted from PBMCs. Trimming removed 8 bases at V and 1 base at J, with 12 bases between. CDR1 SEHNR and CDR2 FQNEAQ come from the germline V gene (reference sequence). CDR3 size: 13 residues. The sample was also linked to a second study, of T cells in Graves' hyperthyroidism and ophthalmopathy.

The source material was peripheral blood mononuclear cells (PBMCs), sampled at new diagnosis, from a patient treated with antithyroid drugs. The rearrangement joins TRBV7-9 to TRBJ2-7; D remains ambiguous. The sequence was collected from a man in his forties or fifties with Graves disease. In DNA, the CDR3 is TGTGCCAGCTCCGACTCGAGATCCTACGAGCAGTACTTC. It specifies CASSDSRSYEQYF.